A selection of T cell receptor beta chains follows, all from one sample in a study of blood T cell repertoires in COVID-19. The method was immunoSEQ multiplex PCR; TCRdb's version includes in-frame clones alone and lacks a portion of them. The sample shows 200,000 to 300,000 clones, around nine tenths of them seen only once. Material: peripheral blood. These receptors were collected from a man aged 25 to 45 with COVID-19, enrolled during active disease. CDR3s include the opening cysteine and the closing phenylalanine or tryptophan. A D gene is named only where the DNA matches it firmly. The listing skips clone size in some rows; elsewhere it reads once, few, many or a size class.

j_call,clone_size,v_call,d_call,cdr3_nt,cdr3_aa
TRBJ2-7,.,TRBV18,.,TGTGCCAGCTCACCGGGTGCCAGCAGGGGAGAGCAGTACTTC,CASSPGASRGEQYF
TRBJ2-3,.,TRBV15,TRBD2,TGTGCCACCAGCAGAAATCTAGCGGGGGGGGATACGCAGTATTTT,CATSRNLAGGDTQYF
TRBJ1-1,.,TRBV5-1,TRBD1,TGCGCCAGCAGCTTGAGCCAGGGGGTCCGGGACACTGAAGCTTTCTTT,CASSLSQGVRDTEAFF
TRBJ2-5,once,TRBV19,.,TGTGCCAGTAGTGGGCTCCTGATCCAAGAGACCCAGTACTTC,CASSGLLIQETQYF
TRBJ2-1,.,TRBV6-5,.,TGTGCCAGCAGTTGGACAGATAACAATGAGCAGTTCTTC,CASSWTDNNEQFF
TRBJ2-3,.,TRBV18,TRBD1,TGTGCCAGCTCACCGGGGACAGGGGGCACAGATACGCAGTATTTT,CASSPGTGGTDTQYF
TRBJ2-1,.,TRBV30,.,TGTGCCTGGAGTGTAAGTGAGATCAATGAGCAGTTCTTC,CAWSVSEINEQFF
TRBJ1-2,once,TRBV13,TRBD1,TGTGCCAGCAGCCCTGAGGGGTTTACCGGGACAGGGGTATACGGCTACACCTTC,CASSPEGFTGTGVYGYTF
TRBJ2-7,.,TRBV5-1,TRBD1,TGCGCCAGCAGCGGCCGGGACAGGGTGTACGAGCAGTACTTC,CASSGRDRVYEQYF
TRBJ2-5,few,TRBV11-1,.,TGTGCCAGCAGCTTAAGCTATCAAGAGACCCAGTACTTC,CASSLSYQETQYF
TRBJ1-1,.,TRBV5-1,.,TGCGCCAGCAGCTTCCGCCAGGGTCTCGCTGAAGCTTTCTTT,CASSFRQGLAEAFF
TRBJ2-5,.,TRBV7-2,.,TGTGCCAGCAGCTTATTAGTGGTGGCCCAGTACTTC,CASSLLVVAQYF
TRBJ2-7,.,TRBV29-1,.,TGCAGCGGGAGGGGAAGCACCTACGAGCAGTACTTC,CSGRGSTYEQYF
TRBJ2-5,.,TRBV5-4,.,TGTGCCAGCAGCTCCGGACAGAACCTAGAGGGGGAGACCCAGTACTTC,CASSSGQNLEGETQYF
TRBJ1-4,.,TRBV14,.,TGTGCCAGCAGCCCCGGAGGGACTCGGGGGGAAAAACTGTTTTTT,CASSPGGTRGEKLFF
TRBJ1-5,.,TRBV15,.,TGTGCCACCAGCCCGCCGGGGGGTCGCAATCAGCCCCAGCATTTT,CATSPPGGRNQPQHF
TRBJ1-1,.,TRBV19,TRBD1,TGTGCCAGTACCACAGGACAGGGCGGCACTGAAGCTTTCTTT,CASTTGQGGTEAFF
TRBJ2-1,.,TRBV3-1/TRBV3-2,TRBD2,TGTGCCAGCAGCCAGTGGACTAGCGGGGAAGGTGATGAGCAGTTCTTC,CASSQWTSGEGDEQFF
TRBJ2-3,.,TRBV10-2,TRBD2,TGCGCCAGCTCGCCCGGAGCCTTAGCGGGAAGCACAGATACGCAGTATTTT,CASSPGALAGSTDTQYF
TRBJ1-5,.,TRBV2,TRBD1,TGTGCCAGCAGCGGACAGGGGGGTCAGCCCCAGCATTTT,CASSGQGGQPQHF
TRBJ2-7,.,TRBV19,.,TGTGCCAGTAGTCGCGACAAACCCTCCTACGAGCAGTACTTC,CASSRDKPSYEQYF
TRBJ1-5,few,TRBV5-1,TRBD1,TGCGCCAGCAGCGCGACAGGGGATCGGTATCAGCCCCAGCATTTT,CASSATGDRYQPQHF